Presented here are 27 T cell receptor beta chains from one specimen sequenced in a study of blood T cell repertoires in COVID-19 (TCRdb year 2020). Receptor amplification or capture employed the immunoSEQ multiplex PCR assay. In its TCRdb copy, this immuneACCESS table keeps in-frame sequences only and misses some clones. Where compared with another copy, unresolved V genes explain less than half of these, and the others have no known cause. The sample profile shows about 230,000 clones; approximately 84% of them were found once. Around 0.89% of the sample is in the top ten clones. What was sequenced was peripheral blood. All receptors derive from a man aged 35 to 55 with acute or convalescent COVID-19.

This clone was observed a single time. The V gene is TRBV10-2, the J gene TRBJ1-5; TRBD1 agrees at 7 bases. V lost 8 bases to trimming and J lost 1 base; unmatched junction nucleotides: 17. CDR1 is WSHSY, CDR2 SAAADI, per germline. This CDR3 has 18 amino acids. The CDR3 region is CASHSSLYRGNSNQPQHF. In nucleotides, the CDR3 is TGCGCCAGCCACAGCTCTCTCTACAGGGGTAACAGCAATCAGCCCCAGCATTTT.

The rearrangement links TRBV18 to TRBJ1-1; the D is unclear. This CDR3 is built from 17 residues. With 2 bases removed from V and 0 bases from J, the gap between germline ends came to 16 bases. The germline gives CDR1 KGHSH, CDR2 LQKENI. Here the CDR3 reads CASSPRAGRVMNTEAFF. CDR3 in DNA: TGTGCCAGCTCACCAAGAGCGGGAAGGGTTATGAACACTGAAGCTTTCTTT.

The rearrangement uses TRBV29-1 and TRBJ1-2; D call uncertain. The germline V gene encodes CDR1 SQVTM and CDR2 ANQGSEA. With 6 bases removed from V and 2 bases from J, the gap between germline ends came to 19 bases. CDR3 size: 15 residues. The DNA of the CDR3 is TGCAGCGTCCCCAGCGAGGGTAGAGGGAACTATGGCTACACCTTC. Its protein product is CSVPSEGRGNYGYTF.

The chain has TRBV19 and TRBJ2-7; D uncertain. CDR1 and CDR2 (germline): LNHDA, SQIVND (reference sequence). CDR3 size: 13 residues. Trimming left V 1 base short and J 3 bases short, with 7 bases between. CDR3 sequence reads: CASSIGAYYEQYF. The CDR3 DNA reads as TGTGCCAGTAGTATAGGGGCTTACTACGAGCAGTACTTC.

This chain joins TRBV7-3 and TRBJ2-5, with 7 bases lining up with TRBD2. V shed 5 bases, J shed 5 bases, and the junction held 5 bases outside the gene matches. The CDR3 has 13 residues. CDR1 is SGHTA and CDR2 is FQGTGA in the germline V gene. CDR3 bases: TGTGCCAGCAGCGCCAGGACTAGGGAGACCCAGTACTTC. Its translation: CASSARTRETQYF.

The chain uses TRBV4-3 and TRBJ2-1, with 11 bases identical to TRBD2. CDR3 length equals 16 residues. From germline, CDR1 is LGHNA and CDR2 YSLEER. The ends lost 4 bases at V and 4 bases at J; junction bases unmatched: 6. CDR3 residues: CASSRIGTSGYNEQFF. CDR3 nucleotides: TGCGCCAGCAGCCGTATCGGGACTAGCGGATACAATGAGCAGTTCTTC.

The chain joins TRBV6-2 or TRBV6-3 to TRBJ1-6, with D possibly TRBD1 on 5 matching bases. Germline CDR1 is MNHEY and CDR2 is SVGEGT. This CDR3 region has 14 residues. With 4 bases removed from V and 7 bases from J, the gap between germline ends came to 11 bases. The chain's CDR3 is CASSWGGGNSPLHF. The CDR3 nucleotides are TGTGCCAGCAGTTGGGGCGGTGGGAATTCACCCCTCCACTTT.

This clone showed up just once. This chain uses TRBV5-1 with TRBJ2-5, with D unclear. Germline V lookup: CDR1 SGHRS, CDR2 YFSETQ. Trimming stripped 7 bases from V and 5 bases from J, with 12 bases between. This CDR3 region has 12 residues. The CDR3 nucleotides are TGCGCCAGCGGCCCGGGTCCTGAGACCCAGTACTTC. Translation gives CASGPGPETQYF.

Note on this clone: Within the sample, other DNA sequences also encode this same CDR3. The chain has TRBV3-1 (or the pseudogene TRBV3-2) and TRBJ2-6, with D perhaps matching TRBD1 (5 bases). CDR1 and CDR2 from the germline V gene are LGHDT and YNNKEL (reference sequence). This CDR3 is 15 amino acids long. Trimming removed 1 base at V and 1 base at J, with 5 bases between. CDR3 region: CASSQGQSGANVLTF. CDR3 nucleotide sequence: TGTGCCAGCAGCCAAGGACAGTCTGGGGCCAACGTCCTGACTTTC.

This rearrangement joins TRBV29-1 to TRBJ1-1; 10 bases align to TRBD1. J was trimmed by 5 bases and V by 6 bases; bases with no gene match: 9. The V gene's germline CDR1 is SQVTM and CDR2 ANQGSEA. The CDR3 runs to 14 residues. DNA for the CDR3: TGCAGCGTAGAACTCCCGGGACAGGGGACTGAAGCTTTCTTT. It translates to CSVELPGQGTEAFF.

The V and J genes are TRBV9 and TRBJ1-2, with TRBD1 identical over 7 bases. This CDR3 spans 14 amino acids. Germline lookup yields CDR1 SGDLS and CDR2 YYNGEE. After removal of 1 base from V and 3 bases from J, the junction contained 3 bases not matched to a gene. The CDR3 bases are TGTGCCAGCAGCGTAATAGGGACAGACTATGGCTACACCTTC. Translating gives CASSVIGTDYGYTF.

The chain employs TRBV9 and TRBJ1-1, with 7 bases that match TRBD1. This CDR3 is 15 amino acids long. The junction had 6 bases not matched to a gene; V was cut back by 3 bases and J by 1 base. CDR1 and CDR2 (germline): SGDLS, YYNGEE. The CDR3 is CASSEDREWNTEAFF. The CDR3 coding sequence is TGTGCCAGCAGCGAAGACAGGGAATGGAACACTGAAGCTTTCTTT.

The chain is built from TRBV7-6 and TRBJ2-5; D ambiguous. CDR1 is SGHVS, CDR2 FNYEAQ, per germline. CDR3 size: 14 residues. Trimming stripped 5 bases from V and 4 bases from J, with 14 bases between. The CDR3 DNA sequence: TGTGCCAGCAGCCATTCAGCGACCCCAGAGACCCAGTACTTC. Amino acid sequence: CASSHSATPETQYF. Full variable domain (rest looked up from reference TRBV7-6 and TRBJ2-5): GAGVSQSPRYKVTKRGQDVALRCDPISGHVSLYWYRQALGQGPEFLTYFNYEAQQDKSGLPNDRFSAERPEGSISTLTIQRTEQRDSAMYRCASSHSATPETQYFGPGTRLLVL.

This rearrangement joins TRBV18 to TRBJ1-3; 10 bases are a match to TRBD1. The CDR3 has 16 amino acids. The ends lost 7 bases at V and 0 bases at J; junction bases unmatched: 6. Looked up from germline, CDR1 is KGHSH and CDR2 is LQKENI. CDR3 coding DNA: TGTGCCAGCTATCGGGACAGGGGAACCTCTGGAAACACCATATATTTT. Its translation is CASYRDRGTSGNTIYF.

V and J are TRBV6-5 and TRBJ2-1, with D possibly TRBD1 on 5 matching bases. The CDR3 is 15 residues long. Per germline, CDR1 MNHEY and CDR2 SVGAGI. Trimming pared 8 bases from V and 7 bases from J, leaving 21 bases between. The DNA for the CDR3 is TGTGCCAGCCGAAAGGGGCAGGGCCTAGGGAATGAGCAGTTCTTC. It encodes CASRKGQGLGNEQFF.

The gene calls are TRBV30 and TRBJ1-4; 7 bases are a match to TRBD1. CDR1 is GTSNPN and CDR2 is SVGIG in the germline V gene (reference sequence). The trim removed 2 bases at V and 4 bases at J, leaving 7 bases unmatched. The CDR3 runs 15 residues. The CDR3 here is CAWSLTAGGNEKLFF. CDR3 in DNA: TGTGCCTGGAGTTTAACGGCAGGGGGTAATGAAAAACTGTTTTTT.

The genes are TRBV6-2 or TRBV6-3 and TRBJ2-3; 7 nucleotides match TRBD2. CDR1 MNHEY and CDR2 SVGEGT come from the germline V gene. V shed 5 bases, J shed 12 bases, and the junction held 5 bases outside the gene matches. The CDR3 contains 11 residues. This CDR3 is CASSGGVPQYF. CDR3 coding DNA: TGTGCCAGCAGTGGGGGGGTACCACAGTATTTT.

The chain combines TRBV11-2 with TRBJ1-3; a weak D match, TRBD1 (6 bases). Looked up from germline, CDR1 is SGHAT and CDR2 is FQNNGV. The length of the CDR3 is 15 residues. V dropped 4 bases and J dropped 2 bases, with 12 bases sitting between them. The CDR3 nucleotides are TGTGCCAGCAGCTCACAGGGTAAAGCTGGAAACACCATATATTTT. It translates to CASSSQGKAGNTIYF. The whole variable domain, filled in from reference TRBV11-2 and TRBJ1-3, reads EAGVAQSPRYKIIEKRQSVAFWCNPISGHATLYWYQQILGQGPKLLIQFQNNGVVDDSQLPKDRFSAERLKGVDSTLKIQPAKLEDSAVYLCASSSQGKAGNTIYFGEGSWLTVV.

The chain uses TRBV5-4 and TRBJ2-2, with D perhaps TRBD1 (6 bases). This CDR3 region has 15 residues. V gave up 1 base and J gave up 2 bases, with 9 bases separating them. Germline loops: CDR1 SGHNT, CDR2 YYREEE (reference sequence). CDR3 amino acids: CASSLTGFNTGELFF. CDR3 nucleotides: TGTGCCAGCAGCTTGACAGGGTTTAACACCGGGGAGCTGTTTTTT.

In nucleotides, the CDR3 is TGTGCCAGCAGCCCCCGGACAGGGAGGGACGAAAAACTGTTTTTT. Its protein is CASSPRTGRDEKLFF. This chain links TRBV7-9 with TRBJ1-4; TRBD1 agrees at 8 bases. J was trimmed by 8 bases and V by 5 bases; bases with no gene match: 10. The CDR3 length is 15 residues. CDR1 is SEHNR and CDR2 is FQNEAQ in the germline V gene (reference sequence).

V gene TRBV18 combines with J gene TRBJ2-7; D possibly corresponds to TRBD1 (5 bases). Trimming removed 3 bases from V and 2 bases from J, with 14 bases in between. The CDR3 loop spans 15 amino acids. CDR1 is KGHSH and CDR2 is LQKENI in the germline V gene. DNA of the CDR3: TGTGCCAGCTCACCGCAACGCAGGGTAACCTACGAGCAGTACTTC. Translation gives CASSPQRRVTYEQYF.

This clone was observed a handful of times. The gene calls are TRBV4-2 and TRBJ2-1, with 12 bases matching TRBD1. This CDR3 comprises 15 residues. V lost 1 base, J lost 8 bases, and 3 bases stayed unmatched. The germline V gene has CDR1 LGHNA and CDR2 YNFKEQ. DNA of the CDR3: TGTGCCAGCAGCCAAGGGGACAGGGGGCATGATGAGCAGTTCTTC. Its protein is CASSQGDRGHDEQFF.

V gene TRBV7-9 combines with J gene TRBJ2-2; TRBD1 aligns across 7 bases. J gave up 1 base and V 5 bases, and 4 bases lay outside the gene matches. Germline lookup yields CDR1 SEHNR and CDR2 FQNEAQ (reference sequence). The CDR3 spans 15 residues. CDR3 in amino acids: CASSKRQGNTGELFF. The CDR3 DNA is TGTGCCAGCAGCAAACGACAGGGGAACACCGGGGAGCTGTTTTTT.

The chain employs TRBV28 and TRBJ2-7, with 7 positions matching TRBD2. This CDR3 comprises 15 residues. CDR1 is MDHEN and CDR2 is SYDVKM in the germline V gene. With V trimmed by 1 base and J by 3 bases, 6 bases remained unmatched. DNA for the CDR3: TGTGCCAGCAGTTTATTGGGGGGGGAGAGCTACGAGCAGTACTTC. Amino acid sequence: CASSLLGGESYEQYF.

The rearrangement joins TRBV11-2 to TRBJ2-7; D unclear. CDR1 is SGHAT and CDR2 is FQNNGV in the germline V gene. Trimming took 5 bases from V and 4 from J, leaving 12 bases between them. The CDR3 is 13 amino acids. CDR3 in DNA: TGTGCCAGCAGCCAGTACATGACTTACGAGCAGTACTTC. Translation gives CASSQYMTYEQYF.

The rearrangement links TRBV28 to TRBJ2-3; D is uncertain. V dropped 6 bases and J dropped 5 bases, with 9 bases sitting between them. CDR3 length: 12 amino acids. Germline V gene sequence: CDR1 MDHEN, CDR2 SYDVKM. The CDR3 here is CASSRRVDTQYF. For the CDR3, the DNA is TGTGCCAGCAGCCGCCGGGTAGATACGCAGTATTTT. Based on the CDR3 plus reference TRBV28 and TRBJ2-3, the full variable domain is DVKVTQSSRYLVKRTGEKVFLECVQDMDHENMFWYRQDPGLGLRLIYFSYDVKMKEKGDIPEGYSVSREKKERFSLILESASTNQTSMYLCASSRRVDTQYFGPGTRLTVL.

In DNA form, the CDR3 reads TGTGCCAGCAGTGAAGCTAGGTTTGCAGGGTCAGCAGATACGCAGTATTTT. It specifies CASSEARFAGSADTQYF. The rearrangement joins TRBV2 to TRBJ2-3; maybe TRBD1 (5 bases). V lost 0 bases to trimming and J lost 4 bases, with 17 bases between them. The germline CDR1 and CDR2 sequences are SNHLY and FYNNEI. This CDR3 has 17 amino acids.